These 18 T cell receptor beta chains were all obtained from the same sample, sequenced in a study of T cell responses to AZD1222 COVID-19 vaccine. Assay used: immunoSEQ multiplex PCR; TCRdb lists only in-frame clones, some missing. The table has over 130,000 clones, 88% seen once. The specimen comprised peripheral blood, sampled 28 days after the second AZD1222 dose. The receptor set was obtained from an adult who received the AZD1222 COVID-19 vaccine.

The V call is TRBV7-9, the J call TRBJ1-6; D is undetermined. CDR3 size: 15 residues. Trimming left V 3 bases short and J 10 bases short, with 16 bases between. CDR1 SEHNR and CDR2 FQNEAQ come from the germline V gene (reference sequence). The CDR3: CASSLGGVSGSPLHF. CDR3 in DNA: TGTGCCAGCAGCTTGGGTGGGGTTTCGGGATCACCCCTCCACTTT.

The V call is TRBV30, the J call TRBJ1-5, with D maybe TRBD1 (6 bases). The CDR3 has 14 residues. The germline gives CDR1 GTSNPN, CDR2 SVGIG (reference sequence). V was shortened by 0 bases and J by 8 bases, with 14 bases between the two germline ends. The CDR3: CAWSVGHSLEPQHF. The CDR3 nucleotides are TGTGCCTGGAGTGTGGGACATTCCCTCGAGCCCCAGCATTTT.

J is TRBJ1-1 and V is TRBV19; 8 nucleotides line up with TRBD1. V trimming: 4 bases; J trimming: 1 base; junction bases outside the gene matches: 8. This CDR3 spans 16 amino acids. Per the germline V gene, CDR1 is LNHDA and CDR2 is SQIVND (reference sequence). CDR3 nucleotide sequence: TGTGCCAGTAGTACCAGGGGGCCAGGGAAGAACACTGAAGCTTTCTTT. This translates into CASSTRGPGKNTEAFF.

This clone came up once. This chain links TRBV5-1 with TRBJ2-5, with 10 bases aligning to TRBD2. Germline V gene lookup returns CDR1 SGHRS and CDR2 YFSETQ. The CDR3 has 15 residues. The ends lost 0 bases at V and 5 bases at J; junction bases unmatched: 4. The CDR3 spells CASSLGLAGGETQYF. The DNA for the CDR3 is TGCGCCAGCAGCTTGGGACTAGCGGGCGGTGAGACCCAGTACTTC.

V is TRBV6-1 and J is TRBJ1-2; D is uncertain. Trimming removed 2 bases from V and 4 bases from J, with 20 bases in between. This CDR3 region has 17 residues. The germline CDR1 and CDR2 sequences are MNHNS and SASEGT. The CDR3 sequence: CASSETSFSSGSYGYTF. The CDR3 DNA reads TGTGCCAGCAGTGAAACGTCCTTCTCTTCCGGGTCCTATGGCTACACCTTC.

The V gene is TRBV30, the J gene TRBJ2-2, with D unclear. There are 14 residues in the CDR3. Germline V gene data show CDR1 as GTSNPN and CDR2 as SVGIG (reference sequence). V lost 0 bases and J lost 3, with 8 bases in between. CDR3 sequence: CAWSVQLDTGELFF. The CDR3 DNA reads as TGTGCCTGGAGTGTACAGTTGGACACCGGGGAGCTGTTTTTT.

The rearrangement links TRBV2 to TRBJ1-2, with TRBD1 matching over 10 bases. There are 13 residues in the CDR3. After removal of 7 bases from V and 5 bases from J, the junction contained 4 bases not matched to a gene. CDR1 is SNHLY and CDR2 is FYNNEI in the germline V gene. The CDR3 here is CASIDRGLYGYTF. DNA of the CDR3: TGTGCCAGCATTGACAGGGGGCTTTATGGCTACACCTTC.

This chain connects TRBV29-1 to TRBJ1-2; 8 bases fit TRBD1. This CDR3 region has 13 residues. Germline V gene data show CDR1 as SQVTM and CDR2 as ANQGSEA. The J segment lost 3 bases and the V segment lost 5 bases, leaving 5 bases of the junction unmatched. The CDR3 region is CSVRTGWDYGYTF. The CDR3 DNA reads as TGCAGCGTTAGGACAGGGTGGGACTATGGCTACACCTTC. Full variable domain (outside the CDR3, taken from reference TRBV29-1 and TRBJ1-2): SAVISQKPSRDICQRGTSLTIQCQVDSQVTMMFWYRQQPGQSLTLIATANQGSEATYESGFVIDKFPISRPNLTFSTLTVSNMSPEDSSIYLCSVRTGWDYGYTFGSGTRLTVV.

The genes are TRBV6-2 or TRBV6-3 and TRBJ1-5; 7 positions match TRBD1. This CDR3 has 16 residues. Unmatched junction bases numbered 5, after V lost 2 bases and J lost 1 base. Germline CDR1 and CDR2: MNHEY and SVGEGT. Here the CDR3 DNA reads TGTGCCAGCAGTTACGGGGACAGCTCCAGCAATCAGCCCCAGCATTTT. This codes for CASSYGDSSSNQPQHF.

The rearrangement joins TRBV7-3 to TRBJ2-2; D is unresolved. This CDR3 spans 15 amino acids. Germline loops: CDR1 SGHTA, CDR2 FQGTGA. Trimming removed 4 bases at V and 0 bases at J, with 9 bases between. The CDR3 DNA is TGTGCCAGCAGCTCCGACACCTCGAACACCGGGGAGCTGTTTTTT. Translation gives CASSSDTSNTGELFF.

The V and J genes are TRBV6-2 or TRBV6-3 and TRBJ1-5; D gene unclear. CDR3 size: 14 residues. Germline-derived CDR1 and CDR2 are MNHEY and SVGEGT. The germline V and J ends were trimmed by 0 bases and 7 bases, with 10 bases remaining between them. The CDR3: CASSYSPLGQPQHF. The CDR3 DNA reads as TGTGCCAGCAGTTACTCCCCACTGGGGCAGCCCCAGCATTTT.

The rearrangement uses TRBV5-1 and TRBJ2-5, with D tentatively TRBD2 (5 bases). Trimming cost V 4 bases and J 5 bases, with 15 bases left between them. Germline CDR1 reads SGHRS; CDR2 reads YFSETQ. This CDR3 has 14 amino acids. The CDR3 is CASSAGGVRETQYF. The CDR3 DNA reads as TGCGCCAGCAGCGCGGGCGGCGTTCGGGAGACCCAGTACTTC. The full variable domain, rest sourced from reference TRBV5-1 and TRBJ2-5, is KAGVTQTPRYLIKTRGQQVTLSCSPISGHRSVSWYQQTPGQGLQFLFEYFSETQRNKGNFPGRFSGRQFSNSRSEMNVSTLELGDSALYLCASSAGGVRETQYFGPGTRLLVL.

The rearrangement uses TRBV11-2 and TRBJ2-3; D possibly corresponds to TRBD1 (6 bases). The germline V gene has CDR1 SGHAT and CDR2 FQNNGV. CDR3 length equals 15 residues. Trimming took off 0 bases at V and 2 bases at J, with 9 bases between the two ends. CDR3 loop: CASSLDRTVTDTQYF. The CDR3 DNA reads as TGTGCCAGCAGCTTAGATAGGACAGTCACAGATACGCAGTATTTT.

V is TRBV5-1 and J is TRBJ2-7; 7 bases fit TRBD1. V dropped 4 bases and J dropped 0; count of bases not matched to a gene: 16. Germline lookup yields CDR1 SGHRS and CDR2 YFSETQ. The CDR3 extends over 18 amino acids. CDR3 region: CASSGPTGRLAHSYEQYF. CDR3 nucleotide sequence: TGCGCCAGCAGCGGGCCGACAGGGAGATTAGCTCACTCCTACGAGCAGTACTTC.

This clone has only one observation. This chain joins TRBV4-1 and TRBJ1-1; TRBD1 might be the D (5 bases). This CDR3 comprises 16 residues. Germline CDR1 and CDR2: MGHRA and YSYEKL. With 3 bases removed from V and 5 bases from J, the gap between germline ends came to 19 bases. The CDR3 coding sequence is TGCGCCAGCAGCCACCCAGCGACGATGGGGGGTACTGAAGCTTTCTTT. Translation gives CASSHPATMGGTEAFF.

The chain links TRBV6-2 or TRBV6-3 to TRBJ2-6, with D unresolved. The CDR3 totals 21 residues. V lost 0 bases, J lost 2 bases, and 23 bases lay in between. The germline V gene encodes CDR1 MNHEY and CDR2 SVGEGT. CDR3 coding DNA: TGTGCCAGCAGTTACTCGAAAAAGCCCGGCACCTCGCAGGCTGGGGCCAACGTCCTGACTTTC. Encoded protein: CASSYSKKPGTSQAGANVLTF.

The chain employs TRBV28 and TRBJ1-5, with 11 bases identical to TRBD1. The CDR3 sequence is 15 residues long. The ends lost 6 bases at V and 5 bases at J; junction bases unmatched: 6. Germline assignment: CDR1 MDHEN and CDR2 SYDVKM. CDR3 amino acids: CASRTGTGGYQPQHF. CDR3 sequence (DNA): TGTGCCAGCAGGACCGGGACAGGGGGTTATCAGCCCCAGCATTTT.

The V call is TRBV12-3 or TRBV12-4, the J call TRBJ2-1; TRBD1 or TRBD2 may be the D gene (5 bases each). V was cut by 3 bases and J by 9 bases, with 12 bases left in between. The CDR3 sequence is 13 residues long. CDR3 nucleotides: TGTGCCAGCAGTTTCGGGGACCTAGGTGAGCAGTTCTTC. This encodes CASSFGDLGEQFF.